The 14 T cell receptor beta chains given below trace back to one sample, sequenced in a study of patients and donors after allogeneic stem cell transplantation. Using its own MiXCR run on the RT-PCR reads, TCRdb lists one record per CDR3 protein. The sample holds roughly 880,000 distinct CDR3 sequences, 15% to 20% seen once. Sequenced sample: blood, either unsorted or a sorted T cell fraction (not recorded which). The receptors derive from a human donor who was either an allogeneic HSCT recipient or a stem cell or donor lymphocyte infusion donor (not recorded which). It is not recorded whose cells these are; they may come from a transplant donor.

This clonotype turned up a few times. The V gene is TRBV4-3, the J gene TRBJ2-7; possibly TRBD1 for D (6 bases). The CDR3 totals 15 residues. The V end lost 0 bases, the J end lost 0 bases, and 9 bases lay between the germline ends. Germline V CDR1 and CDR2: LGHNA, YSLEER. In DNA form, the CDR3 reads TGCGCCAGCAGCCAAGAAGACAGGAGCTCCTACGAGCAGTACTTC. Its translation is CASSQEDRSSYEQYF.

This clonotype was recorded a few times. The rearrangement links TRBV5-1 to TRBJ1-4; 10 bases are shared with TRBD1. V lost 0 bases and J lost 0; bases outside the gene matches: 8. The germline gives CDR1 SGHRS, CDR2 YFSETQ. CDR3 length equals 19 residues. CDR3 DNA sequence: TGCGCCAGCAGCTTGGCCCGGGACAGGGGACCTACAACTAATGAAAAACTGTTTTTT. Translating it yields CASSLARDRGPTTNEKLFF.

The chain uses TRBV6-5 and TRBJ2-1; TRBD2 matches at 7 bases. V was clipped by 2 bases and J by 3 bases; unmatched bases: 4. The CDR3 contains 15 residues. Germline CDR1 MNHEY, CDR2 SVGAGI. The CDR3 DNA is TGTGCCAGCAGTTACGTTGGACTAGACTACAATGAGCAGTTCTTC. This sequence encodes CASSYVGLDYNEQFF.

V is TRBV5-1 and J is TRBJ1-1; TRBD1 aligns across 8 bases. This CDR3 region has 13 residues. Germline V CDR1 and CDR2: SGHRS, YFSETQ. The V gene end was trimmed by 2 bases and the J gene end by 9 bases; junction bases not matched to a gene: 6. CDR3 sequence reads: CASSFDRTGKAFF. In nucleotides, the CDR3 is TGCGCCAGCAGCTTCGACCGGACAGGGAAAGCTTTCTTT.

This clonotype was counted between two and nine times. The chain couples TRBV5-1 to TRBJ2-1; 9 bases fit TRBD2. This CDR3 is built from 16 residues. V lost 0 bases to trimming and J lost 5 bases; unmatched junction nucleotides: 6. Germline lookup yields CDR1 SGHRS and CDR2 YFSETQ. The CDR3 loop reads CASSLVAGGYHNEQFF. The CDR3, as DNA: TGCGCCAGCAGCTTGGTGGCGGGAGGGTACCACAATGAGCAGTTCTTC.

This rearrangement joins TRBV5-1 to TRBJ2-7; D possibly uses TRBD1 or TRBD2 (5 bases each). This CDR3 spans 13 amino acids. V was shortened by 4 bases and J by 9 bases, with 17 bases between the two germline ends. From germline, CDR1 is SGHRS and CDR2 YFSETQ. The CDR3 here is CASSPEGSMGQYF. The CDR3, as DNA: TGCGCCAGCAGCCCCGAGGGGAGTATGGGGCAGTACTTC. The entire variable domain, with the rest obtained from reference TRBV5-1 and TRBJ2-7, is as follows: KAGVTQTPRYLIKTRGQQVTLSCSPISGHRSVSWYQQTPGQGLQFLFEYFSETQRNKGNFPGRFSGRQFSNSRSEMNVSTLELGDSALYLCASSPEGSMGQYFGPGTRLTVT.

This chain connects TRBV7-8 to TRBJ1-2; TRBD1 is a possible D gene (5 bases). The V end was cut by 6 bases, the J end by 4 bases, with 21 bases between. The CDR3 consists of 16 residues. CDR1 is SGHVS, CDR2 FQNEAQ, per germline. The CDR3 region has the DNA TGTGCCAGCAGTCCCCACGCCCAGGGTATTAGCTATGGCTACACCTTC. Its protein is CASSPHAQGISYGYTF.

A few counts support this clonotype. The chain links TRBV5-6 to TRBJ2-3; D possibly corresponds to TRBD1 (5 bases). The germline gives CDR1 SGHDT, CDR2 YYEEEE. This CDR3 is 14 amino acids long. V was trimmed by 6 bases and J by 3 bases, leaving 14 bases between them. CDR3 in amino acids: CASNPYPGTDTQYF. The CDR3 DNA reads TGTGCCAGCAACCCGTACCCAGGGACAGATACGCAGTATTTT.

This chain's CDR3 is CASGLGTFNEQYF. As DNA, the CDR3 is TGTGCTAGTGGTTTGGGGACTTTTAACGAGCAGTACTTC. This chain uses TRBV12-5 with TRBJ2-7; D is possibly TRBD2 (5 bases). Germline CDR1 is LGHNT and CDR2 is FRNRAP. V was clipped by 1 base and J by 5 bases, with 9 bases between them. The CDR3 contains 13 residues.

V and J are TRBV6-6 and TRBJ1-5; D remains ambiguous. V dropped 5 bases and J dropped 0 bases, with 5 bases sitting between them. Per the germline V gene, CDR1 is MNHNY and CDR2 is SVGAGI (reference sequence). There are 13 residues in the CDR3. CDR3 loop: CASSQSSNQPQHF. DNA of the CDR3: TGTGCCAGCAGTCAGAGTAGCAATCAGCCCCAGCATTTT.

The chain employs TRBV5-1 and TRBJ1-2; no reliable D call. The CDR3 sequence is 15 residues long. Trimming removed 4 bases from V and 9 bases from J, with 22 bases in between. Germline V gene data show CDR1 as SGHRS and CDR2 as YFSETQ. The CDR3: CASSPPPPGPGSYTF. For the CDR3, the DNA is TGCGCCAGCAGCCCCCCACCCCCGGGTCCTGGGAGCTACACCTTC.

This clonotype was picked up a small number of times. The chain is built from TRBV20-1 and TRBJ2-1, with no clear D. Per germline, CDR1 DFQATT and CDR2 SNEGSKA (reference sequence). Between the trimmed V and J ends, which lost 5 bases and 7 bases, there was a span of 9 bases. The CDR3 totals 11 residues. Here the CDR3 DNA reads TGCAGTGCTCGTGGGCCTAATGAGCAGTTCTTC. Its protein product is CSARGPNEQFF.

The V and J genes are TRBV15 and TRBJ2-3; 10 bases agree with TRBD2. J lost 5 bases, V lost 8 bases, and 10 bases had no gene match. The CDR3 sequence is 15 residues long. Per the germline V gene, CDR1 is LNHNV and CDR2 is YYDKDF (reference sequence). The CDR3 reads CATGGASGRIDTQYF. The CDR3 region has the DNA TGTGCCACCGGCGGGGCTAGCGGGAGAATAGATACGCAGTATTTT.

There are many counts of this clonotype. This chain uses TRBV11-2 with TRBJ2-3; possibly TRBD1 for D (6 bases). The CDR3 is made up of 15 amino acids. Germline CDR1 is SGHAT and CDR2 is FQNNGV. The V end lost 4 bases, the J end lost 7 bases, and 18 bases lay between the germline ends. DNA for the CDR3: TGTGCCAGCAGCTCCACAGGGCAACTCAGGAATACGCAGTATTTT. It codes for CASSSTGQLRNTQYF.